A single sample gave rise to the 6 T cell receptor beta chains below, sequenced in a study of cytomegalovirus exposure and HLA in healthy donors. Libraries were prepared by immunoSEQ multiplex PCR; TCRdb keeps only in-frame clonotypes and omits some of them. The repertoire holds about 130,000 clones, with roughly nine tenths as singletons. The material sequenced was PBMCs. The receptors were gathered from a woman aged 18-35 years in good health and CMV-seropositive.

This rearrangement joins TRBV25-1 to TRBJ1-2; D gene unclear. In germline, CDR1 is MGHDK, CDR2 SYGVNS. The CDR3 contains 13 residues. Trimming took 3 bases from V and 8 from J, leaving 13 bases between them. CDR3 sequence reads: CASSDSFPSGYTF. DNA of the CDR3: TGTGCCAGCAGTGACAGTTTCCCATCGGGCTACACCTTC.

CDR3 protein: CASSQGVRVLGKLFF. The DNA for the CDR3 is TGTGCCAGCAGCCAAGGTGTACGAGTTCTTGGAAAACTGTTTTTT. The V and J genes are TRBV4-2 and TRBJ1-4; D is unresolved. Per the germline V gene, CDR1 is LGHNA and CDR2 is YNFKEQ. CDR3 length equals 15 residues. The V end lost 1 base, the J end lost 10 bases, and 16 bases lay between the germline ends.

The J gene is TRBJ1-3, the V gene TRBV4-2, with no clear D. Trimming left V 0 bases short and J 0 bases short, with 9 bases between. Germline CDR1 and CDR2: LGHNA and YNFKEQ. The CDR3 is 16 amino acids. The CDR3: CASSQDGYSSGNTIYF. The CDR3 region has the DNA TGTGCCAGCAGCCAAGATGGGTACAGCTCTGGAAACACCATATATTTT.

The CDR3 here is CASRDRPYTDTQYF. CDR3 DNA: TGTGCCAGCAGGGACAGGCCTTACACAGATACGCAGTATTTT. V usage is TRBV28 and J usage is TRBJ2-3; 7 bases are a match to TRBD1. The CDR3 contains 14 residues. Germline V lookup: CDR1 MDHEN, CDR2 SYDVKM. Unmatched junction bases numbered 5, after V lost 6 bases and J lost 2 bases.

The rearrangement joins TRBV27 to TRBJ2-3, with 9 bases aligning to TRBD1. This CDR3 spans 13 amino acids. V gave up 8 bases and J gave up 6 bases; unmatched junction bases: 6. Germline loops: CDR1 MNHEY, CDR2 SMNVEV (reference sequence). The CDR3 nucleotides read TGTGCCAGCCGAAACAGGGGGCCGGATACGCAGTATTTT. Its protein is CASRNRGPDTQYF.

The rearrangement uses TRBV6-5 and TRBJ1-3; a possible D gene is TRBD1 (5 bases). The CDR3 extends over 15 amino acids. Germline assignment: CDR1 MNHEY and CDR2 SVGAGI. V was cut by 6 bases and J by 8 bases, with 20 bases left in between. CDR3 DNA sequence: TGTGCCAGCAGCCCCTCGGGGGATAATTCGGACACCATATATTTT. Its translation: CASSPSGDNSDTIYF.